The 13 T cell receptor beta chains below all came from one sample that was sequenced in a study of PD-L1 blockade in urothelial cancer. Using immunoSEQ multiplex PCR, the repertoire was profiled, and TCRdb retains in-frame clones only, with some absent. The repertoire consists of around 110,000 clones, with around 89% occurring once and the leading ten covering around 1.7%. Time point indicated: peripheral blood 6 weeks after treatment start. This specimen was PBMCs, taken around atezolizumab (anti-PD-L1) treatment. The source is a man between 60 and 70 years old with urothelial cancer.

The chain links TRBV9 to TRBJ2-5; 7 nucleotides align to TRBD1. This CDR3 has 16 residues. Germline trimming cut 4 bases from V and 3 bases from J; bases unmatched to any gene: 12. In germline, CDR1 is SGDLS, CDR2 YYNGEE. CDR3 residues: CASSPGTAPPKETQYF. The CDR3 DNA reads as TGTGCCAGCAGCCCCGGGACAGCCCCACCTAAAGAGACCCAGTACTTC.

CDR3 region: CASSSQGQGNTEAFF. The CDR3 DNA reads as TGTGCCAGCAGCTCACAAGGACAGGGGAACACTGAAGCTTTCTTT. The chain employs TRBV5-5 and TRBJ1-1; 8 bases are a match to TRBD1. The CDR3 has 15 amino acids. CDR1 is SGHKS and CDR2 is YYEKEE in the germline V gene (reference sequence). Trimming removed 3 bases from V and 1 base from J; junction bases left unmatched: 5. Complete variable domain (other parts from reference TRBV5-5 and TRBJ1-1): DAGVTQSPTHLIKTRGQQVTLRCSPISGHKSVSWYQQVLGQGPQFIFQYYEKEERGRGNFPDRFSARQFPNYSSELNVNALLLGDSALYLCASSSQGQGNTEAFFGQGTRLTVV.

The J gene is TRBJ2-3, the V gene TRBV11-2; 9 bases are a match to TRBD2. Germline V gene lookup returns CDR1 SGHAT and CDR2 FQNNGV. V lost 0 bases and J lost 2; bases outside the gene matches: 12. The CDR3 contains 19 residues. In DNA, the CDR3 is TGTGCCAGCAGCTTAGATGGCGGGGGGGTCTTGGGTTTCACAGATACGCAGTATTTT. Its protein is CASSLDGGGVLGFTDTQYF.

The chain carries TRBV28 and TRBJ2-3; maybe TRBD2 (5 bases). CDR3 length: 15 residues. Between the trimmed V and J ends, which lost 6 bases and 0 bases, there was a span of 13 bases. Germline-derived CDR1 and CDR2 are MDHEN and SYDVKM. The CDR3 nucleotides read TGTGCCAGCAGCTCCGACGGGATTAGCACAGATACGCAGTATTTT. It encodes CASSSDGISTDTQYF.

The V and J genes are TRBV9 and TRBJ2-1; TRBD1 aligns across 9 bases. This CDR3 has 15 amino acids. Germline V CDR1 and CDR2: SGDLS, YYNGEE. With 3 bases clipped from V and 12 bases from J, the junction kept 13 bases outside the gene matches. The CDR3 protein is CASSGDRGTASGQFF. CDR3 in DNA: TGTGCCAGCAGCGGAGACAGGGGGACGGCTTCGGGGCAGTTCTTC.

The V and J genes are TRBV19 and TRBJ1-3; D ambiguous. CDR1 and CDR2 (germline): LNHDA, SQIVND (reference sequence). Trimming cost V 3 bases and J 1 base, with 13 bases left between them. The CDR3 covers 16 residues. CDR3 DNA sequence: TGTGCCAGTAGTATTAACGGGATCATATCTGGAAACACCATATATTTT. Translated: CASSINGIISGNTIYF.

The gene calls are TRBV4-2 and TRBJ1-4; 10 bases map to TRBD1. Germline V gene data show CDR1 as LGHNA and CDR2 as YNFKEQ. Trimming at V came to 1 base and at J to 8 bases, leaving 7 bases not matched to a gene. The CDR3 totals 16 residues. The CDR3 bases are TGTGCCAGCAGCCAAGGAACAGGGACAGGGGAAGAAAAACTGTTTTTT. It is translated as CASSQGTGTGEEKLFF.

This clone was seen only once. The chain couples TRBV27 to TRBJ2-5; TRBD2 matches 10 bases. With 5 bases clipped from V and 5 bases from J, the junction kept 5 bases outside the gene matches. Germline assignment: CDR1 MNHEY and CDR2 SMNVEV (reference sequence). The CDR3 has 14 residues. This CDR3 reads CASSRSGGMETQYF. As DNA, the CDR3 is TGTGCCAGCAGTCGTAGCGGGGGGATGGAGACCCAGTACTTC.

The rearrangement links TRBV9 to TRBJ1-1; no clear D gene. The CDR3 length is 16 residues. Germline V lookup: CDR1 SGDLS, CDR2 YYNGEE. V lost 3 bases, J lost 4 bases, and 19 bases lay in between. In nucleotides, the CDR3 is TGTGCCAGCAGCGCCTCCCTGCTCGAAGGAGGCACTGAAGCTTTCTTT. Translated, it gives CASSASLLEGGTEAFF.

This clone appeared a few times. V gene TRBV5-3 combines with J gene TRBJ2-7; 9 bases are a match to TRBD1. TRBV5-3 is an open reading frame whose function is uncertain. The CDR3 is made up of 15 amino acids. The junction had 7 bases not matched to a gene; V was cut back by 4 bases and J by 2 bases. Here the CDR3 reads CARSSRDRVTYEQYF. The CDR3, as DNA: TGTGCCAGAAGCAGCCGGGACAGGGTCACCTACGAGCAGTACTTC.

The chain is built from TRBV18 and TRBJ1-2, with 7 nucleotides matching TRBD1. Unmatched junction bases numbered 4, after V lost 3 bases and J lost 0 bases. The CDR3 runs 15 residues. Germline V gene sequence: CDR1 KGHSH, CDR2 LQKENI. This chain's CDR3 is CASSPGQDTNYGYTF. Written as DNA, the CDR3 is TGTGCCAGCTCACCCGGACAGGATACTAACTATGGCTACACCTTC.

The rearrangement uses TRBV6-1 and TRBJ1-1; TRBD1 might be the D (6 bases). Germline V gene data show CDR1 as MNHNS and CDR2 as SASEGT. V gave up 7 bases and J gave up 1 base, with 13 bases separating them. The CDR3 is 14 residues long. CDR3 amino acids: CASTPTGPNTEAFF. The CDR3 region has the DNA TGTGCCAGCACCCCGACAGGTCCGAACACTGAAGCTTTCTTT.

In DNA, the CDR3 is TGTGCCAGCAGCTTAACCGGGGACTCCTACGAGCAGTACTTC. Amino acid sequence: CASSLTGDSYEQYF. The rearrangement joins TRBV7-8 to TRBJ2-7; tentative D call: TRBD2 (5 bases). The V gene's germline CDR1 is SGHVS and CDR2 FQNEAQ. Trimming removed 2 bases from V and 0 bases from J, with 8 bases in between. The CDR3 has 14 amino acids. Full variable domain (remainder filled in from reference TRBV7-8 and TRBJ2-7): GAGVSQSPRYKVAKRGQDVALRCDPISGHVSLFWYQQALGQGPEFLTYFQNEAQLDKSGLPSDRFFAERPEGSVSTLKIQRTQQEDSAVYLCASSLTGDSYEQYFGPGTRLTVT.